One and the same sample provided the 30 T cell receptor beta chains below, sequenced in a study of T cells in localized non-small cell lung cancer. The method was immunoSEQ multiplex PCR; TCRdb's version includes in-frame clones alone and lacks a portion of them. The data hold roughly 48,000 clones, with 77% observed a single time. Sequencing was performed on peripheral blood, taken before any cancer treatment. Receptor source: a man aged 40-75 years with stage I squamous cell lung carcinoma.

This clone was seen just once. The rearrangement joins TRBV7-3 to TRBJ2-5; D call uncertain. The CDR3 is 13 amino acids. Germline V lookup: CDR1 SGHTA, CDR2 FQGTGA. Trimming shortened V by 2 bases and J by 5 bases, and 9 bases separated the two germline ends. The CDR3 is CASSLYGRETQYF. CDR3 DNA: TGTGCCAGCAGCTTATACGGTAGGGAGACCCAGTACTTC.

The rearrangement links TRBV25-1 to TRBJ2-5; 8 bases are shared with TRBD2. Germline trimming cut 2 bases from V and 1 base from J; bases unmatched to any gene: 3. The CDR3 runs 15 residues. Germline V gives CDR1 MGHDK, CDR2 SYGVNS. This CDR3 is CASSEGGGFQETQYF. In nucleotides, the CDR3 is TGTGCCAGCAGTGAAGGCGGGGGGTTCCAAGAGACCCAGTACTTC.

This clone was observed once. The V gene is TRBV7-9, the J gene TRBJ2-1; TRBD1 aligns across 9 bases. The CDR3 extends over 17 amino acids. With 2 bases clipped from V and 3 bases from J, the junction kept 8 bases outside the gene matches. Germline V lookup: CDR1 SEHNR, CDR2 FQNEAQ (reference sequence). CDR3 coding DNA: TGTGCCAGCAGCTTACCCCCTGGACAGGGGTTCTACAATGAGCAGTTCTTC. Protein sequence: CASSLPPGQGFYNEQFF.

This chain joins TRBV30 and TRBJ1-2, with 11 bases lining up with TRBD1. Germline V CDR1 and CDR2: GTSNPN, SVGIG (reference sequence). V gave up 0 bases and J gave up 4 bases; unmatched junction bases: 1. This CDR3 region has 14 residues. The chain's CDR3 is CAWSVGTGGYGYTF. DNA for the CDR3: TGTGCCTGGAGTGTGGGGACAGGGGGCTATGGCTACACCTTC.

The rearrangement joins TRBV9 to TRBJ2-7; D unresolved. Germline CDR1 and CDR2: SGDLS and YYNGEE. The CDR3 sequence is 14 residues long. Trimming took 0 bases from V and 3 from J, leaving 10 bases between them. The CDR3: CASSVGGTDYEQYF. Written as DNA, the CDR3 is TGTGCCAGCAGCGTAGGCGGAACAGACTACGAGCAGTACTTC. The variable domain in full, with the rest retrieved from reference TRBV9 and TRBJ2-7, is DSGVTQTPKHLITATGQRVTLRCSPRSGDLSVYWYQQSLDQGLQFLIQYYNGEERAKGNILERFSAQQFPDLHSELNLSSLELGDSALYFCASSVGGTDYEQYFGPGTRLTVT.

The J gene is TRBJ2-3, the V gene TRBV29-1; D possibly corresponds to TRBD1 (5 bases). The CDR3 runs to 10 residues. V was trimmed by 5 bases and J by 11 bases, leaving 11 bases between them. Germline CDR1 reads SQVTM; CDR2 reads ANQGSEA. CDR3 region: CSVRGREQYF. The CDR3 DNA is TGCAGCGTTAGGGGTAGGGAGCAGTATTTT.

The sample holds a few counts of this clone. This chain links TRBV28 with TRBJ1-1; 9 bases fit TRBD1. Germline CDR1 and CDR2: MDHEN and SYDVKM. V trimming: 6 bases; J trimming: 1 base; junction bases outside the gene matches: 6. This CDR3 has 15 amino acids. This CDR3 reads CASRGQGQTNTEAFF. CDR3 nucleotide sequence: TGTGCCAGCAGGGGACAGGGACAGACGAACACTGAAGCTTTCTTT.

This sequence joins TRBV4-1 and TRBJ2-1, with TRBD2 identical over 9 bases. The CDR3 is 14 residues long. CDR1 is MGHRA, CDR2 YSYEKL, per germline. Losses at the gene ends were 1 base for V and 10 bases for J; bases not matched to a gene: 5. The CDR3 DNA is TGCGCCAGCAGCCAAGCAGCGGGGGGATACGAGCAGTTCTTC. This sequence encodes CASSQAAGGYEQFF.

The gene calls are TRBV18 and TRBJ1-4, with TRBD1 matching 7 bases. Trimming cost V 3 bases and J 2 bases; bases outside gene matches: 3. The CDR3 contains 15 residues. Germline CDR1 KGHSH, CDR2 LQKENI. This CDR3 reads CASSPGTVTNEKLFF. The CDR3 DNA sequence: TGTGCCAGCTCACCGGGGACAGTCACTAATGAAAAACTGTTTTTT.

This chain connects TRBV5-6 to TRBJ2-5; no clear D gene. Trimming pared 2 bases from V and 0 bases from J, leaving 2 bases between. CDR1 SGHDT and CDR2 YYEEEE come from the germline V gene. The CDR3 consists of 12 residues. The CDR3 region is CASSFDQETQYF. CDR3 sequence (DNA): TGTGCCAGCAGCTTCGACCAAGAGACCCAGTACTTC.

This clone was recorded once. The chain combines TRBV6-6 with TRBJ2-1; 9 bases match TRBD1. The V gene's germline CDR1 is MNHNY and CDR2 SVGAGI (reference sequence). The V and J ends lost 2 bases and 6 bases, in that order; junction bases with no gene match: 5. CDR3 length: 15 residues. In DNA, the CDR3 is TGTGCCAGCAGTTACGTACAGGGGGCGTCCAATGAGCAGTTCTTC. Its protein product is CASSYVQGASNEQFF.

V gene TRBV5-4 combines with J gene TRBJ2-7, with D perhaps being TRBD1 or TRBD2 (6 bases each). This CDR3 is built from 13 residues. V lost 0 bases and J 6 bases, leaving 10 bases between the germline ends. Germline CDR1 is SGHNT and CDR2 is YYREEE (reference sequence). CDR3 bases: TGTGCCAGCAGCTTGGAGGGGGGTTCCGAGCAGTACTTC. Protein product: CASSLEGGSEQYF.

The rearrangement uses TRBV5-6 and TRBJ2-1; 7 positions match TRBD1. CDR1 and CDR2 from the germline V gene are SGHDT and YYEEEE. J lost 2 bases, V lost 4 bases, and 6 bases had no gene match. This CDR3 has 15 residues. CDR3 DNA: TGTGCCAGCAGCGACAGGGTCAGCGCCTACAATGAGCAGTTCTTC. Translation gives CASSDRVSAYNEQFF.

In nucleotides, the CDR3 is TGTGCCAGCAGCCCCACAGGGCTGGCCTATGGCTACACCTTC. Translated, it gives CASSPTGLAYGYTF. V usage is TRBV5-4 and J usage is TRBJ1-2; tentatively, D is TRBD1 (6 bases). The CDR3 loop spans 14 amino acids. V was cut by 4 bases and J by 4 bases, with 14 bases left in between. Germline V CDR1 and CDR2: SGHNT, YYREEE (reference sequence).

This clone was recorded a few times. The CDR3 DNA follows: TGTGCCAGCAGCTTAGGACAATCAGAGACCCAGTACTTC. Amino acids: CASSLGQSETQYF. V gene TRBV11-3 combines with J gene TRBJ2-5; D gene uncertain. V was clipped by 1 base and J by 4 bases, with 7 bases between them. Germline V gene data show CDR1 as SGHNT and CDR2 as YENEEA. This CDR3 region has 13 residues. The whole variable domain, filled in from reference TRBV11-3 and TRBJ2-5, reads EAGVVQSPRYKIIEKKQPVAFWCNPISGHNTLYWYLQNLGQGPELLIRYENEEAVDDSQLPKDRFSAERLKGVDSTLKIQPAELGDSAVYLCASSLGQSETQYFGPGTRLLVL.

For the CDR3, the DNA is TGTGCCAGCAGGGGACCGGGACTAGCGGGGCCCTACGAGCAGTACTTC. Translated: CASRGPGLAGPYEQYF. This chain uses TRBV7-9 with TRBJ2-5, with TRBD2 matching 13 bases. The last part of the DNA fits TRBJ2-7 better; the J call may be wrong. The CDR3 is 16 amino acids. Germline CDR1 SEHNR, CDR2 FQNEAQ (reference sequence).

The V gene is TRBV6-5, the J gene TRBJ1-1; unclear D gene. CDR1 MNHEY and CDR2 SVGAGI come from the germline V gene. V shed 8 bases and J shed 0 bases, with 4 bases lying between them. This CDR3 region has 11 residues. The DNA for the CDR3 is TGTGCCAGCTCGATGAACACTGAAGCTTTCTTT. Its protein is CASSMNTEAFF.

This clone was detected only a few times. Its ends do not fully match the called genes, so a read error is possible. This chain connects TRBV5-3 to TRBJ1-1, with D tentatively TRBD1 (5 bases). TRBV5-3 is noted as an ORF with a role that remains uncertain. The CDR3 sequence is 14 residues long. The CDR3 loop reads CASSWGTGNTEAFF. In DNA, the CDR3 is TGTGCCAGCAGCTGGGGTACAGGGAACACTGAAGCTTTCTTT.

This clone has just a few counts. The V and J genes are TRBV18 and TRBJ1-1; D is undetermined. Trimming left V 4 bases short and J 7 bases short, with 10 bases between. The germline V gene encodes CDR1 KGHSH and CDR2 LQKENI. There are 12 residues in the CDR3. The CDR3 region has the DNA TGTGCCAGCTCACGAGAGGGTTTTGAAGCTTTCTTT. The encoded protein is CASSREGFEAFF.

The J gene is TRBJ1-5, the V gene TRBV4-3; TRBD1 is a possible D gene (6 bases). The CDR3 covers 16 residues. Looked up from germline, CDR1 is LGHNA and CDR2 is YSLEER. V shed 0 bases and J shed 1 base, with 10 bases lying between them. CDR3 nucleotides: TGCGCCAGCAGCCAAGAGTCGGGGGCAAGCAATCAGCCCCAGCATTTT. Amino acids: CASSQESGASNQPQHF.

The chain links TRBV7-2 to TRBJ1-2, with D possibly being TRBD1 (6 bases). The CDR3 sequence is 16 residues long. The germline CDR1 and CDR2 sequences are SGHTA and FQGNSA. The V gene lost 4 bases and the J gene lost 8 bases, with 23 bases spanning the gap. CDR3 loop: CASSSGQGTTLRGYTF. The DNA of the CDR3 is TGTGCCAGCAGCTCTGGCCAGGGGACCACCCTGAGAGGCTACACCTTC. Supplemented by reference TRBV7-2 and TRBJ1-2, the full variable domain reads GAGVSQSPSNKVTEKGKDVELRCDPISGHTALYWYRQSLGQGLEFLIYFQGNSAPDKSGLPSDRFSAERTGGSVSTLTIQRTQQEDSAVYLCASSSGQGTTLRGYTFGSGTRLTVV.

This chain joins TRBV7-9 and TRBJ1-1; tentatively, D is TRBD1 (6 bases). The CDR3 spans 15 residues. Trimming removed 1 base from V and 2 bases from J, with 11 bases in between. Germline assignment: CDR1 SEHNR and CDR2 FQNEAQ (reference sequence). In DNA form, the CDR3 reads TGTGCCAGCAGCTTAGGAAACAGGGAAAACACTGAAGCTTTCTTT. This codes for CASSLGNRENTEAFF.

The rearrangement joins TRBV28 to TRBJ2-7; 8 bases line up with TRBD1. The ends lost 2 bases at V and 6 bases at J; junction bases unmatched: 15. From germline, CDR1 is MDHEN and CDR2 SYDVKM. The CDR3 is made up of 17 amino acids. The CDR3 DNA is TGTGCCAGCAGTTTAATGTTGGAGACAGGGGTTAGGGGCGAGCAGTACTTC. Protein product: CASSLMLETGVRGEQYF.

The chain uses TRBV16 and TRBJ1-4; D is ambiguous. Trimming shortened V by 5 bases and J by 8 bases, and 15 bases separated the two germline ends. The CDR3 runs to 14 residues. CDR1 KGHSY and CDR2 FQNENV come from the germline V gene. Written as DNA, the CDR3 is TGTGCCAGCAGCGTGCCGGGAGGAGGAGAAAAACTGTTTTTT. It is translated as CASSVPGGGEKLFF.

V and J are TRBV7-3 and TRBJ1-1, with D unresolved. Germline assignment: CDR1 SGHTA and CDR2 FQGTGA. The CDR3 is 13 residues long. Trimming shortened V by 6 bases and J by 2 bases, and 10 bases separated the two germline ends. CDR3 sequence (DNA): TGTGCCAGCAGGAGGCAGGAAAACACTGAAGCTTTCTTT. As protein: CASRRQENTEAFF.

CDR3 DNA: TGCGCCAGCAGCCAAGTACGTGGAACTAGCGGTGGGAATGAGCAGTTCTTC. Encoded protein: CASSQVRGTSGGNEQFF. The V call is TRBV4-1, the J call TRBJ2-1; 8 bases line up with TRBD2. Trimming cost V 1 base and J 7 bases; bases outside gene matches: 12. Germline V CDR1 and CDR2: MGHRA, YSYEKL. This CDR3 region has 17 residues.

V gene TRBV28 combines with J gene TRBJ1-4; no definite D call. V shed 6 bases and J shed 0 bases, with 11 bases lying between them. Germline V gene lookup returns CDR1 MDHEN and CDR2 SYDVKM. The CDR3 totals 15 residues. Here the CDR3 DNA reads TGTGCCAGCAGCCGAAGCATCGCAACTAATGAAAAACTGTTTTTT. Translated: CASSRSIATNEKLFF.

The chain uses TRBV25-1 and TRBJ2-2; 9 bases line up with TRBD2. The CDR3 runs 15 residues. The germline CDR1 and CDR2 sequences are MGHDK and SYGVNS. V shed 6 bases and J 4 bases; nucleotides not matched to a gene: 6. CDR3 DNA: TGTGCCAGCAGAAATAGCGGGGGAATCACCGGGGAGCTGTTTTTT. This sequence encodes CASRNSGGITGELFF.

This clone occurred a few times. The V call is TRBV5-4, the J call TRBJ2-2; D is unresolved. This CDR3 is built from 12 residues. Trimming removed 0 bases at V and 7 bases at J, with 4 bases between. The germline gives CDR1 SGHNT, CDR2 YYREEE (reference sequence). CDR3 residues: CASSLEVGELFF. The CDR3 DNA reads as TGTGCCAGCAGCTTGGAGGTCGGGGAGCTGTTTTTT.

This chain links TRBV5-1 with TRBJ1-2; TRBD1 might be the D (6 bases). Trimming took off 0 bases at V and 10 bases at J, with 19 bases between the two ends. Germline CDR1 SGHRS, CDR2 YFSETQ. The CDR3 totals 15 residues. The DNA of the CDR3 is TGCGCCAGCAGCTTGGATAGCGACAGGACGCCGGACTACACCTTC. Protein product: CASSLDSDRTPDYTF.